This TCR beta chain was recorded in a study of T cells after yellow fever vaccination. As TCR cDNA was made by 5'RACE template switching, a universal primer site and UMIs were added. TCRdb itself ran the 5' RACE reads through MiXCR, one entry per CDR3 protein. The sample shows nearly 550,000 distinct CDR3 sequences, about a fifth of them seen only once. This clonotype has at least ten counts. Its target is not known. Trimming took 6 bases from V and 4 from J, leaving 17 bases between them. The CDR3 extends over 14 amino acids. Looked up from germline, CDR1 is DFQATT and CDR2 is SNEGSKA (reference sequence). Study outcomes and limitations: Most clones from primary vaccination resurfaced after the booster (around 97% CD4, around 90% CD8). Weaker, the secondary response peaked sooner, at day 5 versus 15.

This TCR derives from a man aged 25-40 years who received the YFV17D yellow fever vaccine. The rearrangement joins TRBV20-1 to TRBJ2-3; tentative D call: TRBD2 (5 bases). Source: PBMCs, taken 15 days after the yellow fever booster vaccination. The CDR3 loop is CSAALPGGADTQYF. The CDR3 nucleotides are TGCAGTGCCGCACTCCCCGGAGGTGCAGATACGCAGTATTTT.